The present T cell receptor (beta chain) was sequenced within a study of T-cell reconstitution after alpha-beta-depleted transplantation in children. Unique molecular identifiers were built into the TCRbeta library. MiXCR was run by TCRdb on the PCR reads, yielding one entry per CDR3 protein. The table shows around 670,000 distinct CDR3 sequences, with 13% occurring only once. Germline assignment: CDR1 KGHSH and CDR2 LQKENI. V gave up 6 bases and J gave up 9 bases; unmatched junction bases: 9. The CDR3 is 15 residues long. The gene calls are TRBV18 and TRBJ2-1; TRBD2 aligns across 12 bases. The receptor was isolated from a girl aged 2-9 years with congenital amegakaryocytic thrombocytopenia, due to receive a stem cell transplant. The input for sequencing was PBMCs, taken before TCRalphabeta/CD19-depleted stem cell transplant. This chain's CDR3 is CASSPTSGGRGEQFF. Written as DNA, the CDR3 is TGTGCCAGCTCTCCGACTAGCGGGGGCCGGGGTGAGCAGTTCTTC.